This entry features one T cell receptor (beta chain) sequence. Its antigen is still unknown. These data are taken from a study of cytomegalovirus exposure and HLA in healthy donors. Study-level points and caveats: An analysis done earlier found most TCR beta V segments productive about 87% or about 30% of the time. Researchers counted around 180 TCR beta chains as cytomegalovirus-associated.

Germline CDR1 and CDR2: LNHDA and SQIVND (reference sequence). Losses at the gene ends were 5 bases for V and 5 bases for J; bases not matched to a gene: 8. This CDR3 spans 16 amino acids. The study ran its PCR with 60 Vbeta and 13 Jbeta primers. Original analysis: In a later analysis, 70 million to 80 million unique TCR beta chains included roughly 11 million shared by two or more donors. Generated by immunoSEQ multiplex PCR, the TCRdb table keeps only in-frame clones and is missing some. V and J calls and clone size come straight from that table; D and trimming were deduced from the DNA. The repertoire has 110,000 or so clones, about three quarters of them found once; the top ten carry around 8.6%.

This TCR derives from a woman in her thirties or forties in good health and CMV-seropositive. The rearrangement joins TRBV19 to TRBJ2-3, with TRBD2 matching over 12 bases. Sequencing was done on a sample of PBMCs. CDR3 bases: TGTGCCAGTAGTGCCGCCACTAGCGGGAGGCGAGATACGCAGTATTTT. Translated: CASSAATSGRRDTQYF.